This T cell receptor beta chain derives from a study of shared clonotypes between healthy human individuals. Study-level results: All-four-donor shared clonotypes had higher generation probabilities than non-shared clonotypes did. Memory subsets had estimated richness that was generally smaller than that of naive subsets.

Libraries were prepared by immunoSEQ multiplex PCR; TCRdb keeps only in-frame clonotypes and omits some of them. The sample shows more than 550,000 clones, 90% of them seen only once. As regards this clone: Its antigen is not known.

There are 15 residues in the CDR3. V dropped 3 bases and J dropped 2; count of bases not matched to a gene: 1. Germline-derived CDR1 and CDR2 are LNHDA and SQIVND (reference sequence). Specimen: memory CD8+ T cells from PBMCs. Indicated subset: CD45RO+ cells pooled with CCR7-negative TemRA cells. The sequence was obtained from a man aged 18-30 years in good health. Some clones in this sample may be carry-over from other donors' samples. The chain recombines TRBV19 with TRBJ2-1; TRBD1 aligns across 10 bases. In DNA form, the CDR3 reads TGTGCCAGTAGTATGGGACAGGGGACCTACAATGAGCAGTTCTTC. It is translated as CASSMGQGTYNEQFF.